The 13 T cell receptor beta chains given below trace back to one sample, sequenced in a study of cytotoxic CD8 clonotypes in ibrutinib-treated CLL. Using immunoSEQ multiplex PCR, the repertoire was profiled, and TCRdb retains in-frame clones only, with some absent. The data hold around 310,000 clones, with just under 80% observed a single time. The input for sequencing was PBMCs, taken before ibrutinib treatment. These TCRs come from a human donor with chronic lymphocytic leukemia.

This sequence joins TRBV5-4 and TRBJ2-1; 7 bases are a match to TRBD2. V lost 3 bases, J lost 8 bases, and 8 bases stayed unmatched. CDR3 length equals 14 residues. From germline, CDR1 is SGHNT and CDR2 YYREEE (reference sequence). CDR3 in amino acids: CASSWGRGLDEQFF. In DNA form, the CDR3 reads TGTGCCAGCAGCTGGGGGAGGGGATTAGATGAGCAGTTCTTC.

The chain links TRBV10-2 to TRBJ2-7, with D possibly matching TRBD1 (6 bases). The CDR3 is made up of 14 amino acids. Germline lookup yields CDR1 WSHSY and CDR2 SAAADI. V dropped 2 bases and J dropped 3 bases, with 11 bases sitting between them. In DNA form, the CDR3 reads TGCGCCAGCAGTGAGGCACTGACAGGCTACGAGCAGTACTTC. Its protein product is CASSEALTGYEQYF.

The chain couples TRBV28 to TRBJ2-7; 10 bases align to TRBD1. Germline values: CDR1 MDHEN, CDR2 SYDVKM. This CDR3 is 15 amino acids long. V was clipped by 5 bases and J by 5 bases; unmatched bases: 9. CDR3 in amino acids: CASSPPGQGRHEQYF. In DNA form, the CDR3 reads TGTGCCAGCAGTCCTCCGGGACAGGGGAGGCACGAGCAGTACTTC. The full variable domain, with the rest looked up from reference TRBV28 and TRBJ2-7, is DVKVTQSSRYLVKRTGEKVFLECVQDMDHENMFWYRQDPGLGLRLIYFSYDVKMKEKGDIPEGYSVSREKKERFSLILESASTNQTSMYLCASSPPGQGRHEQYFGPGTRLTVT.

The chain carries TRBV4-2 and TRBJ1-1; D not certain. The CDR3 runs to 15 residues. Deletions cut 0 bases from V and 0 bases from J, with 8 bases between. From germline, CDR1 is LGHNA and CDR2 YNFKEQ. The CDR3 DNA follows: TGTGCCAGCAGCCAAGAACGAACAGTGAACACTGAAGCTTTCTTT. Translated, it gives CASSQERTVNTEAFF.

Note on this clone: Other DNA sequences in the sample encode the same CDR3. V is TRBV5-8 and J is TRBJ2-1, with TRBD2 matching 8 bases. Per germline, CDR1 SGHTS and CDR2 YDEGEE. V shed 2 bases, J shed 6 bases, and the junction held 4 bases outside the gene matches. This CDR3 region has 14 residues. The CDR3 loop is CASSFSGTGNEQFF. The CDR3 coding sequence is TGTGCCAGCAGCTTTAGCGGGACTGGCAATGAGCAGTTCTTC.

The chain recombines TRBV6-1 with TRBJ2-7; 7 positions match TRBD1. Trimming took 1 base from V and 3 from J; bases not matched to a gene: 15. This CDR3 contains 18 residues. The germline V gene has CDR1 MNHNS and CDR2 SASEGT. DNA for the CDR3: TGTGCCAGCAGTGAAGACAGGGGATTTGAGCTTCCCCTCTACGAGCAGTACTTC. It specifies CASSEDRGFELPLYEQYF.

The rearrangement joins TRBV7-9 to TRBJ1-2; D ambiguous. CDR3 length equals 14 residues. The V and J ends lost 2 bases and 4 bases respectively, with 11 bases between them. Germline values: CDR1 SEHNR, CDR2 FQNEAQ (reference sequence). CDR3: CASSLTSSSYGYTF. Here the CDR3 DNA reads TGTGCCAGCAGCTTAACTTCTAGTTCCTATGGCTACACCTTC.

The chain carries TRBV4-1 and TRBJ2-7, with D unresolved. Germline V gives CDR1 MGHRA, CDR2 YSYEKL. The CDR3 contains 14 residues. The V end was cut by 0 bases, the J end by 2 bases, with 8 bases between. The CDR3 coding sequence is TGCGCCAGCAGCCAAGACAGACGTACCTACGAGCAGTACTTC. Its protein is CASSQDRRTYEQYF.

The chain combines TRBV2 with TRBJ1-5; D is unclear. CDR1 and CDR2 (germline): SNHLY, FYNNEI. The CDR3 has 14 amino acids. V shed 6 bases and J shed 4 bases, with 13 bases lying between them. The CDR3 DNA is TGTGCCAGCAGACTTGGGCGACTAAATCAGCCCCAGCATTTT. It specifies CASRLGRLNQPQHF.

The genes are TRBV19 and TRBJ1-1; D gene ambiguous. Germline V gives CDR1 LNHDA, CDR2 SQIVND (reference sequence). The CDR3 loop spans 14 amino acids. Trimming took off 2 bases at V and 0 bases at J, with 7 bases between the two ends. This CDR3 reads CASSIWELNTEAFF. Here the CDR3 DNA reads TGTGCCAGTAGTATATGGGAGCTGAACACTGAAGCTTTCTTT.

This clone showed up just once. The chain joins TRBV30 to TRBJ2-2; TRBD2 matches 7 bases. The CDR3 runs to 12 residues. Germline V lookup: CDR1 GTSNPN, CDR2 SVGIG (reference sequence). The V gene end was trimmed by 3 bases and the J gene end by 6 bases; junction bases not matched to a gene: 1. The CDR3 region is CAWRGGAGELFF. CDR3 coding DNA: TGTGCCTGGAGGGGGGGGGCCGGGGAGCTGTTTTTT.

This clone was detected once. V usage is TRBV6-5 and J usage is TRBJ2-3; no definite D call. Deletions cut 6 bases from V and 0 bases from J, with 7 bases between. This CDR3 region has 13 residues. The germline gives CDR1 MNHEY, CDR2 SVGAGI. The CDR3 here is CASRESSTDTQYF. CDR3 DNA: TGTGCCAGCAGAGAGTCTAGCACAGATACGCAGTATTTT.

The chain has TRBV2 and TRBJ2-5; tentatively, D is TRBD2 (5 bases). The CDR3 covers 15 residues. Trimming took 2 bases from V and 5 from J, leaving 15 bases between them. Germline CDR1 SNHLY, CDR2 FYNNEI. The CDR3 nucleotides are TGTGCCAGCAGTGAACAACAGATGGGCGGGGAGACCCAGTACTTC. Translation gives CASSEQQMGGETQYF.